The present entry profiles one T cell receptor beta chain with its context. This specimen comes from a study of blood T cell repertoires in COVID-19. Overall study context: Samples representing acute and convalescent COVID-19 were sourced from the United States, Italy and Spain. The analysed material was cDNA or gDNA that came from T cells, B-cell-depleted T cells, or PBMCs.

Clones were read by immunoSEQ multiplex PCR, and TCRdb kept only the in-frame ones, dropping some. The sample yields some 150,000 clones, around 86% seen once. Trimming removed 10 bases from V and 4 bases from J; junction bases left unmatched: 6. The CDR3 loop spans 13 amino acids. Per the germline V gene, CDR1 is SEHNR and CDR2 is FQNEAQ (reference sequence). What was sequenced was peripheral blood. The chain has TRBV7-9 and TRBJ2-2; TRBD1 aligns across 7 bases. The receptor's source is a man aged 50-60 years who had recovered from COVID-19. In DNA form, the CDR3 reads TGTGCCATAATCCGGGACAGCACCGGGGAGCTGTTTTTT. Protein product: CAIIRDSTGELFF.